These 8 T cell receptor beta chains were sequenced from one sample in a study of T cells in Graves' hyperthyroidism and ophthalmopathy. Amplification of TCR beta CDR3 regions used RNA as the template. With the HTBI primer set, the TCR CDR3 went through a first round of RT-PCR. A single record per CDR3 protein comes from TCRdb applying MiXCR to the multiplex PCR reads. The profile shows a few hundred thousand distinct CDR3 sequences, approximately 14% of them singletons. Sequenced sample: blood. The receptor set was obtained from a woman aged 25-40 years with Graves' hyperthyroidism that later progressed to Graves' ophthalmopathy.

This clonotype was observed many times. CDR3 loop: CASSLAFPFF. The DNA of the CDR3 is TGTGCCAGCAGCTTAGCATTTCCTTTCTTT. The chain has TRBV7-9 and TRBJ1-1, with D uncertain. The CDR3 loop spans 10 amino acids. V gave up 0 bases and J gave up 12 bases, with 5 bases separating them. CDR1 SEHNR and CDR2 FQNEAQ come from the germline V gene (reference sequence). Combining the CDR3 with reference TRBV7-9 and TRBJ1-1 gives the whole variable domain DTGVSQNPRHKITKRGQNVTFRCDPISEHNRLYWYRQTLGQGPEFLTYFQNEAQLEKSRLLSDRFSAERPKGSFSTLEIQRTEQGDSAMYLCASSLAFPFFGQGTRLTVV.

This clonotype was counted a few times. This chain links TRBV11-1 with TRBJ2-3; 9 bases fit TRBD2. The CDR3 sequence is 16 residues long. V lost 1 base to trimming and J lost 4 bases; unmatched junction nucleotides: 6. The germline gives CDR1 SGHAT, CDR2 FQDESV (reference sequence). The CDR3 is CASSLDSGSWADTQYF. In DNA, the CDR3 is TGTGCCAGCAGCTTAGATAGCGGGAGTTGGGCAGATACGCAGTATTTT. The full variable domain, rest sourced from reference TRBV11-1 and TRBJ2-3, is EAEVAQSPRYKITEKSQAVAFWCDPISGHATLYWYRQILGQGPELLVQFQDESVVDDSQLPKDRFSAERLKGVDSTLKIQPAELGDSAMYLCASSLDSGSWADTQYFGPGTRLTVL.

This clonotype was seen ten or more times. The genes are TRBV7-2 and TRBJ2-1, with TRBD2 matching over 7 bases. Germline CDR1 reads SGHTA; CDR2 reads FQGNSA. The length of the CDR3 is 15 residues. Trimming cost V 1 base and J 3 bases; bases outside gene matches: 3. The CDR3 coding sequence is TGTGCCAGCAGCTTAGACGCTAGCGGCTACAATGAGCAGTTCTTC. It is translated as CASSLDASGYNEQFF. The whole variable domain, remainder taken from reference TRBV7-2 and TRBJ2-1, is GAGVSQSPSNKVTEKGKDVELRCDPISGHTALYWYRQSLGQGLEFLIYFQGNSAPDKSGLPSDRFSAERTGGSVSTLTIQRTQQEDSAVYLCASSLDASGYNEQFFGPGTRLTVL.

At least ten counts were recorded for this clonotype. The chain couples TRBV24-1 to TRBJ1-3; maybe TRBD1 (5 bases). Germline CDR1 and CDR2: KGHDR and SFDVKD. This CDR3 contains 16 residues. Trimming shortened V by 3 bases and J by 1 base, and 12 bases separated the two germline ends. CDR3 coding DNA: TGTGCCACCAGTGATACCTCCAGGGAGTCTGGAAACACCATATATTTT. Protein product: CATSDTSRESGNTIYF.

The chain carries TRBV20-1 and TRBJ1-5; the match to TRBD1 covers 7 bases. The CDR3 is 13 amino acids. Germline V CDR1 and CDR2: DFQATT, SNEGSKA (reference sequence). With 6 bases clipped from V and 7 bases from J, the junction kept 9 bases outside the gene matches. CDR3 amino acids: CSARQGSPQPQHF. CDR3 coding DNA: TGCAGTGCAAGACAGGGATCCCCCCAGCCCCAGCATTTT.

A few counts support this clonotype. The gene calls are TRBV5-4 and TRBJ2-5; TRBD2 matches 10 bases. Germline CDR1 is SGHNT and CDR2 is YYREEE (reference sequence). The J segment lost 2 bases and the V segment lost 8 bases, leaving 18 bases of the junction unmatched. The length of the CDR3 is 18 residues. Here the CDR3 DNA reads TGTGCCAGTCATATTTCGGCTAGCGGGAGAGGTTGGCAAGAGACCCAGTACTTC. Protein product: CASHISASGRGWQETQYF.

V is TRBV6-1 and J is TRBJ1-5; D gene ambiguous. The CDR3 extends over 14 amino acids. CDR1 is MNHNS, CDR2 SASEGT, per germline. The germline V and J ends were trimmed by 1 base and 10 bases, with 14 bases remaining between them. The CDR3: CASSEGAGPLPQHF. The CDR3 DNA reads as TGTGCCAGCAGTGAAGGGGCAGGCCCCCTTCCCCAGCATTTT.

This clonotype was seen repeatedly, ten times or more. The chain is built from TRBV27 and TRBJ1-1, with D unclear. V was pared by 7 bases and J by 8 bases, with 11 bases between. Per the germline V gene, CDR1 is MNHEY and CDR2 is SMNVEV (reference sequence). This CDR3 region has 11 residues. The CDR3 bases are TGTGCCAGCACTTCCGACATGGAAGCTTTCTTT. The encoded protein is CASTSDMEAFF.